The next 11 T cell receptor beta chains were all read from a single sample in a study of T cell responses to AZD1222 COVID-19 vaccine. Only in-frame clones appear in the TCRdb table, and some are missing; sequencing was by immunoSEQ multiplex PCR. The table lists roughly 56,000 clones, 80% to 90% of them singletons. The sequencing used peripheral blood, collected on day 0 of AZD1222 vaccination. The receptors here all came from an adult in good health.

V is TRBV5-1 and J is TRBJ2-5; D is tentatively TRBD1 or TRBD2 (5 bases each). V shed 10 bases and J shed 3 bases, with 19 bases lying between them. Per the germline V gene, CDR1 is SGHRS and CDR2 is YFSETQ. The length of the CDR3 is 14 residues. CDR3 amino acids: CAPLVGRGKETQYF. CDR3 nucleotide sequence: TGCGCCCCCTTGGTGGGACGGGGAAAAGAGACCCAGTACTTC. Full variable domain (missing parts from reference TRBV5-1 and TRBJ2-5): KAGVTQTPRYLIKTRGQQVTLSCSPISGHRSVSWYQQTPGQGLQFLFEYFSETQRNKGNFPGRFSGRQFSNSRSEMNVSTLELGDSALYLCAPLVGRGKETQYFGPGTRLLVL.

The rearrangement uses TRBV6-1 and TRBJ2-7; D unclear. Germline loops: CDR1 MNHNS, CDR2 SASEGT. The CDR3 runs to 13 residues. Trimming removed 0 bases from V and 0 bases from J, with 3 bases in between. CDR3 nucleotides: TGTGCCAGCAGTGAAGCCCACTCCTACGAGCAGTACTTC. Residues: CASSEAHSYEQYF.

The chain is built from TRBV5-1 and TRBJ2-7; D might be TRBD1 (5 bases). The CDR3 contains 17 residues. Per germline, CDR1 SGHRS and CDR2 YFSETQ. V gave up 3 bases and J gave up 6 bases, with 25 bases separating them. CDR3 region: CASSSQPIRGNLGEQYF. The CDR3 nucleotides are TGCGCCAGCAGCTCGCAGCCTATAAGGGGTAATTTGGGCGAGCAGTACTTC.

This rearrangement joins TRBV28 to TRBJ1-5; D may be TRBD1 (6 bases). Trimming left V 4 bases short and J 7 bases short, with 14 bases between. This CDR3 has 14 residues. Germline V gene lookup returns CDR1 MDHEN and CDR2 SYDVKM. CDR3 region: CASSSLQGLQPQHF. The CDR3, as DNA: TGTGCCAGCAGTTCCTTACAGGGTTTGCAGCCCCAGCATTTT.

The chain carries TRBV2 and TRBJ2-1; 9 nucleotides align to TRBD2. The CDR3 contains 16 residues. Germline V gene lookup returns CDR1 SNHLY and CDR2 FYNNEI. Trimming at V came to 6 bases and at J to 2 bases, leaving 8 bases not matched to a gene. The CDR3 loop is CASRYSSGGPYNEQFF. The CDR3 region has the DNA TGTGCCAGCAGATATTCAAGCGGGGGGCCCTACAATGAGCAGTTCTTC.

In DNA form, the CDR3 reads TGCGCCAGCAGCCAAACCCTGGGCGGGGGGCAGGACTATGGCTACACCTTC. Translated: CASSQTLGGGQDYGYTF. This chain connects TRBV4-1 to TRBJ1-2, with D possibly being TRBD1 (6 bases). The CDR3 has 17 amino acids. Germline CDR1 is MGHRA and CDR2 is YSYEKL. Trimming shortened V by 2 bases and J by 3 bases, and 19 bases separated the two germline ends.

The CDR3 DNA follows: TGTGCCATCAGTGAGTCCGGACGGGGCGAGCAGTACTTC. The encoded protein is CAISESGRGEQYF. This sequence joins TRBV10-3 and TRBJ2-7, with a tentative D call TRBD2 (5 bases). Germline loops: CDR1 ENHRY, CDR2 SYGVKD. V gave up 0 bases and J gave up 6 bases, with 9 bases separating them. The CDR3 has 13 amino acids.

In this sample, this clone is medium-sized. V and J are TRBV6-6 and TRBJ2-7, with D perhaps TRBD2 (6 bases). The V gene lost 4 bases and the J gene lost 2 bases, with 15 bases spanning the gap. The V gene's germline CDR1 is MNHNY and CDR2 SVGAGI (reference sequence). The CDR3 runs 15 residues. CDR3 bases: TGTGCCAGCAGTTCGGGTAGGACGGGGGCCTACGAGCAGTACTTC. Translating it yields CASSSGRTGAYEQYF.

The table lists this clone with many counts. The chain uses TRBV19 and TRBJ2-7; maybe TRBD2 (6 bases). CDR1 is LNHDA, CDR2 SQIVND, per germline (reference sequence). CDR3 length equals 15 residues. V was pared by 5 bases and J by 0 bases, with 14 bases between. The CDR3 loop reads CASSWGRGSSYEQYF. The CDR3 DNA follows: TGTGCCAGTAGTTGGGGTCGGGGGAGCTCCTACGAGCAGTACTTC.

V gene TRBV19 combines with J gene TRBJ2-7; D unclear. CDR3 length equals 13 residues. Germline values: CDR1 LNHDA, CDR2 SQIVND (reference sequence). Trimming removed 0 bases at V and 0 bases at J, with 3 bases between. The chain's CDR3 is CASSIEASYEQYF. In DNA form, the CDR3 reads TGTGCCAGTAGTATAGAGGCCTCCTACGAGCAGTACTTC.

V is TRBV7-9 and J is TRBJ1-5; 10 nucleotides match TRBD1. Germline values: CDR1 SEHNR, CDR2 FQNEAQ (reference sequence). This CDR3 spans 16 amino acids. Losses at the gene ends were 5 bases for V and 1 base for J; bases not matched to a gene: 5. CDR3 protein: CASSGTGEWSNQPQHF. CDR3 sequence (DNA): TGTGCCAGCAGCGGGACAGGGGAGTGGAGCAATCAGCCCCAGCATTTT.